This TCR beta chain was identified during a study of blood T cell repertoires in COVID-19. About the research overall: The study drew acute and convalescent COVID-19 samples from the United States, Italy and Spain. PBMCs, B-cell-depleted T cells, or T cells provided the cDNA or gDNA that made up the material.

In the original workflow: From reference gene primer amplification, estimates of nucleated cell counts were derived. Assay used: immunoSEQ multiplex PCR; TCRdb lists only in-frame clones, some missing. The DNA gave D and trimming, while V, J and clone size come from that table. Among about 59,000 clones listed, over 75% were seen once. The sequence was collected from a man aged 55-75 years with acute or convalescent COVID-19. The sequenced sample consisted of peripheral blood.

CDR3 sequence reads: CASNRKGEAGELFF. The DNA for the CDR3 is TGTGCCAGCAATCGAAAAGGGGAGGCCGGGGAGCTGTTTTTT. The V and J genes are TRBV3-1 (or the pseudogene TRBV3-2) and TRBJ2-2, with D possibly TRBD2 on 6 matching bases. V lost 7 bases and J 6 bases, leaving 15 bases between the germline ends. CDR3 length: 14 amino acids. Germline V gene data show CDR1 as LGHDT and CDR2 as YNNKEL (reference sequence).